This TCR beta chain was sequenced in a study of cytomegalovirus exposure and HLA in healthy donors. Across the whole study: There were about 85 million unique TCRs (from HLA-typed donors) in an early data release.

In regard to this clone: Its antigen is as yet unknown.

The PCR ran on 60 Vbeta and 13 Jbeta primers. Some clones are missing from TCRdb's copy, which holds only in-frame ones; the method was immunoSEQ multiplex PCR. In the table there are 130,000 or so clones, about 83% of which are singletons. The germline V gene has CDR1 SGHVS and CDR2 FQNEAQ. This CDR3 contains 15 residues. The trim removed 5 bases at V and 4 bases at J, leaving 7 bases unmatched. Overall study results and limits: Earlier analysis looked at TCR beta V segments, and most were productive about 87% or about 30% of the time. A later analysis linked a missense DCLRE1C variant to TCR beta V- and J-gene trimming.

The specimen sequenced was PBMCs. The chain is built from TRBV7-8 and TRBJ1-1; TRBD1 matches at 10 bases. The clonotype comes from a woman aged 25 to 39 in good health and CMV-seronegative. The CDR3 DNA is TGTGCCAGCAGCCTACAGGGACAGGGGCGCACTGAAGCTTTCTTT. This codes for CASSLQGQGRTEAFF. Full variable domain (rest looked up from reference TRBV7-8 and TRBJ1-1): GAGVSQSPRYKVAKRGQDVALRCDPISGHVSLFWYQQALGQGPEFLTYFQNEAQLDKSGLPSDRFFAERPEGSVSTLKIQRTQQEDSAVYLCASSLQGQGRTEAFFGQGTRLTVV.